A single sample is the source of the 17 T cell receptor beta chains below, sequenced in a study of T-cell reconstitution after alpha-beta-depleted transplantation in children. A TCRbeta library incorporating unique molecular identifiers was prepared. One entry per CDR3 protein, called by TCRdb with MiXCR from the PCR reads. The sample includes over 550,000 distinct CDR3 sequences, more than 9% of them seen just once. The source was PBMCs from the stem cell graft donor, collected from the stem cell graft. The receptors shown here come from a human donor who donated a stem cell graft to a child with acute myeloid leukemia.

This clonotype was found a few times. This rearrangement joins TRBV9 to TRBJ2-2; maybe TRBD2 (7 bases). From germline, CDR1 is SGDLS and CDR2 YYNGEE. V lost 2 bases and J lost 2, with 13 bases in between. This CDR3 contains 16 residues. The CDR3 nucleotides read TGTGCCAGCAGCGTTTACGGGGGGCGAAACACCGGGGAGCTGTTTTTT. Its protein product is CASSVYGGRNTGELFF.

The genes are TRBV19 and TRBJ1-1; D is ambiguous. The CDR3 has 14 amino acids. V dropped 5 bases and J dropped 8 bases, with 18 bases sitting between them. The germline CDR1 and CDR2 sequences are LNHDA and SQIVND (reference sequence). Here the CDR3 DNA reads TGTGCCAGTAGTCTCATATCCGGGCCCGGGGAAGCTTTCTTT. Protein: CASSLISGPGEAFF.

Many counts were recorded for this clonotype. The chain joins TRBV7-9 to TRBJ1-2; 7 bases fit TRBD1. CDR1 SEHNR and CDR2 FQNEAQ come from the germline V gene (reference sequence). Trimming at V came to 5 bases and at J to 4 bases, leaving 10 bases not matched to a gene. This CDR3 region has 15 residues. The CDR3 DNA reads TGTGCCAGCAGCCCATACAGCGGGACAGCCTATGGCTACACCTTC. Translation gives CASSPYSGTAYGYTF.

This clonotype was picked up many times. V and J are TRBV11-2 and TRBJ2-2; the match to TRBD2 covers 11 bases. CDR3 length: 18 amino acids. Trimming at V came to 1 base and at J to 2 bases, leaving 6 bases not matched to a gene. Germline V CDR1 and CDR2: SGHAT, FQNNGV. The CDR3 here is CASSLVSGLAANTGELFF. CDR3 DNA sequence: TGTGCCAGCAGCTTAGTATCGGGACTAGCGGCAAACACCGGGGAGCTGTTTTTT.

This chain's CDR3 is CSARDYGPYEQYF. The CDR3 coding sequence is TGCAGTGCTAGAGATTACGGACCCTACGAGCAGTACTTC. The rearrangement links TRBV20-1 to TRBJ2-7; D gene uncertain. Trimming took 0 bases from V and 2 from J, leaving 8 bases between them. The germline CDR1 and CDR2 sequences are DFQATT and SNEGSKA (reference sequence). CDR3 size: 13 residues.

In its sample, this clonotype was seen many times. The DNA for the CDR3 is TGCAGCGTACGGGACAGGGGAGGCACAGATACGCAGTATTTT. The encoded protein is CSVRDRGGTDTQYF. The J gene is TRBJ2-3, the V gene TRBV29-1; the match to TRBD1 covers 10 bases. This CDR3 has 14 amino acids. The trim removed 6 bases at V and 1 base at J, leaving 4 bases unmatched. Germline V gives CDR1 SQVTM, CDR2 ANQGSEA.

The V and J genes are TRBV27 and TRBJ2-7; 10 bases are a match to TRBD2. In germline, CDR1 is MNHEY, CDR2 SMNVEV (reference sequence). The CDR3 is 14 amino acids. V shed 5 bases and J 2 bases; nucleotides not matched to a gene: 3. CDR3 amino acids: CASSDSGRPYEQYF. CDR3 DNA: TGTGCCAGCAGTGATAGCGGGAGGCCCTACGAGCAGTACTTC.

This clonotype appeared many times. V gene TRBV12-3 or TRBV12-4 combines with J gene TRBJ2-5; tentative D call: TRBD2 (6 bases). This CDR3 region has 12 residues. V gave up 6 bases and J gave up 4 bases, with 9 bases separating them. The CDR3 loop reads CASSPGGETQYF. The CDR3 DNA reads as TGTGCCAGCAGCCCCGGGGGAGAGACCCAGTACTTC.

This clonotype has at least ten counts. The chain has TRBV29-1 and TRBJ2-7, with TRBD2 identical over 9 bases. CDR3 length: 15 amino acids. Trimming took 5 bases from V and 0 from J; bases not matched to a gene: 8. Looked up from germline, CDR1 is SQVTM and CDR2 is ANQGSEA. The DNA for the CDR3 is TGCAGCGTTCCCGCGGGAGGGAGGGACTCCTACGAGCAGTACTTC. Encoded protein: CSVPAGGRDSYEQYF.

Only a few counts were recorded for this clonotype. CDR3 protein: CASSPNGGGRETQYF. The CDR3 DNA sequence: TGTGCCAGCAGCCCCAACGGGGGGGGCAGGGAGACCCAGTACTTC. The chain is built from TRBV7-3 and TRBJ2-5; 8 bases align to TRBD2. J was trimmed by 5 bases and V by 5 bases; bases with no gene match: 10. Germline V lookup: CDR1 SGHTA, CDR2 FQGTGA. CDR3 length: 15 amino acids.

This clonotype was seen only a few times. The rearrangement links TRBV7-3 to TRBJ2-7, with D uncertain. Germline V gene sequence: CDR1 SGHTA, CDR2 FQGTGA. Deletions cut 5 bases from V and 3 bases from J, with 11 bases between. The CDR3 has 13 residues. This CDR3 reads CASSARPYYEQYF. The CDR3 DNA sequence: TGTGCCAGCAGCGCACGACCGTACTACGAGCAGTACTTC.

The table lists this clonotype with many counts. V gene TRBV4-3 combines with J gene TRBJ2-3; the D gene is possibly TRBD2 (5 bases). V shed 0 bases and J shed 0 bases, with 10 bases lying between them. Germline assignment: CDR1 LGHNA and CDR2 YSLEER. The CDR3 is 16 residues long. The CDR3: CASSQDSAASTDTQYF. In DNA form, the CDR3 reads TGCGCCAGCAGCCAAGATTCAGCGGCTAGCACAGATACGCAGTATTTT.

The CDR3 sequence: CASSVAVGQETQYF. The CDR3 region has the DNA TGTGCCAGCAGCGTAGCTGTCGGTCAAGAGACCCAGTACTTC. The chain couples TRBV9 to TRBJ2-5; D not certain. From germline, CDR1 is SGDLS and CDR2 YYNGEE. There are 14 residues in the CDR3. Trimming cost V 0 bases and J 2 bases, with 8 bases left between them.

The gene calls are TRBV14 and TRBJ2-5, with D unresolved. Germline V lookup: CDR1 SGHDN, CDR2 FVKESK. V gave up 4 bases and J gave up 1 base, with 7 bases separating them. The CDR3 loop spans 13 amino acids. This CDR3 is CASSRNFQETQYF. The CDR3 nucleotides are TGTGCCAGCAGCCGGAACTTCCAAGAGACCCAGTACTTC.

This clonotype showed up many times. The CDR3 reads CSVFGGTSSYEQYF. The CDR3 bases are TGCAGCGTTTTCGGGGGGACGTCATCCTACGAGCAGTACTTC. This rearrangement joins TRBV29-1 to TRBJ2-7; 7 nucleotides match TRBD2. The length of the CDR3 is 14 residues. The germline CDR1 and CDR2 sequences are SQVTM and ANQGSEA. With 5 bases clipped from V and 1 base from J, the junction kept 8 bases outside the gene matches.

This clonotype was observed a few times. This chain's CDR3 is CAISEAVTDTQYF. CDR3 bases: TGTGCCATCAGTGAGGCGGTCACAGATACGCAGTATTTT. J is TRBJ2-3 and V is TRBV10-3; D is undetermined. The V end was cut by 2 bases, the J end by 2 bases, with 5 bases between. CDR1 and CDR2 from the germline V gene are ENHRY and SYGVKD. The CDR3 is made up of 13 amino acids.

The V and J genes are TRBV3-1 and TRBJ2-1; 13 bases fit TRBD2. V trimming: 0 bases; J trimming: 7 bases; junction bases outside the gene matches: 3. Germline CDR1 and CDR2: LGHDT and YNNKEL (reference sequence). The CDR3 is 16 amino acids. CDR3 sequence: CASSQELTSGRNEQFF. CDR3 nucleotides: TGTGCCAGCAGCCAAGAATTGACTAGCGGGAGGAATGAGCAGTTCTTC.